These T cell receptor beta chains were read from a single sample in a study of blood T cell repertoires in COVID-19. Generated by immunoSEQ multiplex PCR, the TCRdb table keeps only in-frame clones and is missing some. In the table there are fewer than 350,000 clones, around 90% of which are singletons. Sequenced input: peripheral blood. The receptor source for this set is a young man with active or convalescent COVID-19. Each CDR3 is given with its conserved first and last residue.

V gene: TRBV27
J gene: TRBJ2-7
CDR3 protein: CASSFWDSSYEQYF

V gene: TRBV3-1/TRBV3-2
J gene: TRBJ2-3
CDR3 protein: CASRAGSTDTQYF

V gene: TRBV7-8
J gene: TRBJ1-2
CDR3 protein: CASSLSTGANYGYTF

V gene: TRBV4-3
J gene: TRBJ2-3
CDR3 protein: CASSQDVGTGPDTQYF

V gene: TRBV5-4
J gene: TRBJ2-7
CDR3 protein: CASSLGGLHSYEQYF

V gene: TRBV6-5
J gene: TRBJ1-6
CDR3 protein: CASSFDGTGRSPLHF

V gene: TRBV11-2
J gene: TRBJ1-2
CDR3 protein: CASRPGDPYGYTF

V gene: TRBV14
J gene: TRBJ2-3
CDR3 protein: CASSLGQGTDTQYF

V gene: TRBV9
J gene: TRBJ1-3
CDR3 protein: CASSVDGTGGNTIYF

V gene: TRBV29-1
J gene: TRBJ2-7
CDR3 protein: CSVGPGETYEQYF

V gene: TRBV28
J gene: TRBJ2-2
CDR3 protein: CASSLMAVDTGELFF

V gene: TRBV5-6
J gene: TRBJ2-4
CDR3 protein: CASSSPTSDIQYF

V gene: TRBV5-4
J gene: TRBJ1-1
CDR3 protein: CASRPTGVTEAFF

V gene: TRBV2
J gene: TRBJ1-1
CDR3 protein: CASSLRNRRPPEAFF

V gene: TRBV29-1
J gene: TRBJ1-6
CDR3 protein: CSVRGTPVYNSPLHF

V gene: TRBV27
J gene: TRBJ2-3
CDR3 protein: CASRSGLVSFRTDTQYF

V gene: TRBV7-9
J gene: TRBJ2-1
CDR3 protein: CASSYRVSEQFF

V gene: TRBV6-5
J gene: TRBJ2-5
CDR3 protein: CASSYSLAGRETQYF

V gene: TRBV6-2/TRBV6-3
J gene: TRBJ1-5
CDR3 protein: CASSYRAGDNQPQHF

V gene: TRBV4-1
J gene: TRBJ2-5
CDR3 protein: CASSQDPSGQETQYF

V gene: TRBV9
J gene: TRBJ2-2
CDR3 protein: CASSGRDWVNTGELFF

V gene: TRBV10-3
J gene: TRBJ1-4
CDR3 protein: CAISPGQGGSKLFF

V gene: TRBV27
J gene: TRBJ2-7
CDR3 protein: CASSSGVYEQYF

V gene: TRBV6-2/TRBV6-3
J gene: TRBJ2-5
CDR3 protein: CASSRGLQAETQYF

V gene: TRBV13
J gene: TRBJ2-5
CDR3 protein: CASSPFGGSGGLETQYF

V gene: TRBV5-6
J gene: TRBJ2-1
CDR3 protein: CASTVGQMSYNEQFF

V gene: TRBV6-5
J gene: TRBJ2-7
CDR3 protein: CASRESGEQYF

V gene: TRBV10-1
J gene: TRBJ2-1
CDR3 protein: CASRVPAGGRNEQFF

V gene: TRBV3-1/TRBV3-2
J gene: TRBJ1-5
CDR3 protein: CASSVSGDQPQHF

V gene: TRBV6-5
J gene: TRBJ2-1
CDR3 protein: CASRGQGAYNEQFF

V gene: TRBV29-1
J gene: TRBJ2-7
CDR3 protein: CSIRGTALSSYEQYF

V gene: TRBV6-6
J gene: TRBJ2-5
CDR3 protein: CASSREVSGVQETQYF

V gene: TRBV10-3
J gene: TRBJ1-6
CDR3 protein: CAISETGQGVPLHF

V gene: TRBV10-1
J gene: TRBJ1-1
CDR3 protein: CASSIDRTNTEAFF

V gene: TRBV10-1
J gene: TRBJ2-3
CDR3 protein: CASSELAGDTDTQYF

V gene: TRBV7-9
J gene: TRBJ2-2
CDR3 protein: CATGQASRELFF

V gene: TRBV10-3
J gene: TRBJ2-7
CDR3 protein: CAISLFPGVDEQYF

V gene: TRBV3-1/TRBV3-2
J gene: TRBJ1-2
CDR3 protein: CASSLEGGYTF

V gene: TRBV15
J gene: TRBJ2-1
CDR3 protein: CATSRATGREINEQFF

V gene: TRBV4-3
J gene: TRBJ2-7
CDR3 protein: CASSQEDRVTYEQYF

V gene: TRBV5-1
J gene: TRBJ2-1
CDR3 protein: CASSPQGYNEQFF

V gene: TRBV11-2
J gene: TRBJ2-5
CDR3 protein: CASSHRTGVQETQYF

V gene: TRBV5-5
J gene: TRBJ1-1
CDR3 protein: CASSFGGRGKDTEAFF

V gene: TRBV27
J gene: TRBJ1-2
CDR3 protein: CASRLIGSNYGYTF

V gene: TRBV19
J gene: TRBJ1-1
CDR3 protein: CASSIGRNTEAFF

V gene: TRBV4-3
J gene: TRBJ1-4
CDR3 protein: CASSQDGAGGDEKLFF

V gene: TRBV9
J gene: TRBJ2-1
CDR3 protein: CASSVDSGGLEEEQFF

V gene: TRBV7-7
J gene: TRBJ2-5
CDR3 protein: CASSLGDRVGETQYF

V gene: TRBV4-2
J gene: TRBJ1-3
CDR3 protein: CASSQPLLSSGNTIYF

V gene: TRBV24-1
J gene: TRBJ1-1
CDR3 protein: CATSGRRMDANTEAFF

V gene: TRBV5-6
J gene: TRBJ1-6
CDR3 protein: CASSYGTGGSPLHF

V gene: TRBV4-1
J gene: TRBJ1-2
CDR3 protein: CASSQWPRENGYTF

V gene: TRBV5-1
J gene: TRBJ2-7
CDR3 protein: CASSSRQGLGYEQYF

V gene: TRBV4-2
J gene: TRBJ2-5
CDR3 protein: CASSHITGGGETQYF